This TCR beta chain was captured in a study of blood T cell repertoires in COVID-19. Background on the study: In each case, the material was cDNA or gDNA derived from T cells, B-cell-depleted T cells, or PBMCs.

Assay used: immunoSEQ multiplex PCR; TCRdb lists only in-frame clones, some missing. Of 170,000 or so clones listed, roughly 84% are singletons. The CDR3 contains 11 residues. Trimming cost V 2 bases and J 9 bases, with 7 bases left between them. Germline-derived CDR1 and CDR2 are SGHRS and YFSETQ. The rearrangement uses TRBV5-1 and TRBJ2-3, with a weak D call TRBD1 (5 bases). Specimen: peripheral blood. The receptor was isolated from a human donor in a cohort sampled during active COVID-19. The CDR3 region has the DNA TGCGCCAGCAGCTTACCAGGGACGCAGTATTTT. This translates into CASSLPGTQYF.